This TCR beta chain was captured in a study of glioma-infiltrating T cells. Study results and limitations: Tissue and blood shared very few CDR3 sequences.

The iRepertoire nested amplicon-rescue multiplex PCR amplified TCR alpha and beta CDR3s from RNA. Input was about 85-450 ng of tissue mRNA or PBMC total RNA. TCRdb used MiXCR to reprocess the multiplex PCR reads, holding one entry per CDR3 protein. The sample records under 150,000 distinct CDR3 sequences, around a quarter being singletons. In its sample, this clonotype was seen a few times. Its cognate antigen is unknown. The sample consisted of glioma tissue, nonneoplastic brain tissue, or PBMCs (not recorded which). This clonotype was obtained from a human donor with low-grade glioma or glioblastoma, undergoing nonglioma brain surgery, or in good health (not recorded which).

CDR3 region: CASSLAPVAGADTQYF. In DNA, the CDR3 is TGCGCCAGCAGCTTGGCCCCTGTTGCGGGAGCAGATACGCAGTATTTT. The chain carries TRBV5-1 and TRBJ2-3, with 7 nucleotides matching TRBD2. Germline lookup yields CDR1 SGHRS and CDR2 YFSETQ. The CDR3 has 16 residues. The V segment lost 0 bases and the J segment 4 bases; nucleotides outside the gene matches: 8.